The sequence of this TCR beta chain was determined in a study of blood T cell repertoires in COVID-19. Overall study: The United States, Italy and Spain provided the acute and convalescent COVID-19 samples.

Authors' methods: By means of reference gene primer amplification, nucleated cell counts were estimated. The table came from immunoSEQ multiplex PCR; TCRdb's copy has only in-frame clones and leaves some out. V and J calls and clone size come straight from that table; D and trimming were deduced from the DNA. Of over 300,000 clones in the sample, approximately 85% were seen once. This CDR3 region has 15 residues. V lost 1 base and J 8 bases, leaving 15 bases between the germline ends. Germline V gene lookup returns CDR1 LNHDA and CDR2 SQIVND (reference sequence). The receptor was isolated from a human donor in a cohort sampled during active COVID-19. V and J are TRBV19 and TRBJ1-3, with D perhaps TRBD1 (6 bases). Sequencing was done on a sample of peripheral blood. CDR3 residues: CASSIGDNRKDTIYF. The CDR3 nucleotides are TGTGCCAGTAGTATAGGGGACAACAGGAAGGACACCATATATTTT.